These 16 T cell receptor beta chains share one sample of origin, sequenced in a study of blood T cell repertoires in COVID-19. Repertoires were generated with immunoSEQ multiplex PCR, while TCRdb's copy carries only in-frame clones and drops some. The top ten hold roughly 28% of the sample, which has about 70,000 clones, around 86% seen once. The sequenced sample was peripheral blood. The source of these receptors is an elderly woman with active or convalescent COVID-19.

As DNA, the CDR3 is TGCGCCAGCAGCCAATCATCAGCGGGGGCAACAGATACGCAGTATTTT. This codes for CASSQSSAGATDTQYF. The chain couples TRBV4-3 to TRBJ2-3; 8 bases map to TRBD2. Trimming removed 2 bases from V and 3 bases from J; junction bases left unmatched: 7. The CDR3 runs 16 residues. Germline V gene data show CDR1 as LGHNA and CDR2 as YSLEER.

The chain is built from TRBV18 and TRBJ1-1; TRBD1 is a possible D gene (5 bases). The CDR3 covers 14 residues. Germline CDR1 reads KGHSH; CDR2 reads LQKENI. Trimming shortened V by 2 bases and J by 7 bases, and 14 bases separated the two germline ends. This chain's CDR3 is CASSPSGQYGEAFF. In nucleotides, the CDR3 is TGTGCCAGCTCACCATCAGGACAATACGGTGAAGCTTTCTTT.

The V and J genes are TRBV3-1 (or the pseudogene TRBV3-2) and TRBJ1-1; 7 positions match TRBD1. The CDR3 runs to 17 residues. Germline lookup yields CDR1 LGHDT and CDR2 YNNKEL (reference sequence). J was trimmed by 2 bases and V by 3 bases; bases with no gene match: 12. The CDR3 loop reads CASSQGHATGPNTEAFF. CDR3 coding DNA: TGTGCCAGCAGCCAGGGGCACGCGACAGGGCCTAACACTGAAGCTTTCTTT.

This CDR3 is CASSLGQESYNEQFF. The CDR3 region has the DNA TGTGCCAGCAGCTTAGGACAGGAATCCTACAATGAGCAGTTCTTC. V gene TRBV7-7 combines with J gene TRBJ2-1; tentatively, D is TRBD1 (6 bases). The CDR3 consists of 15 residues. Trimming took off 1 base at V and 1 base at J, with 8 bases between the two ends. Germline CDR1 is SSHAT and CDR2 is FNYEAQ (reference sequence).

This clone was counted a few times. This rearrangement joins TRBV28 to TRBJ1-1, with D perhaps TRBD1 (5 bases). Trimming took 6 bases from V and 5 from J, leaving 10 bases between them. Germline V lookup: CDR1 MDHEN, CDR2 SYDVKM. CDR3 length equals 12 residues. DNA of the CDR3: TGTGCCAGCAGACTACAGGAGACTGAAGCTTTCTTT. Residues: CASRLQETEAFF. The full variable domain, with the rest looked up from reference TRBV28 and TRBJ1-1, is DVKVTQSSRYLVKRTGEKVFLECVQDMDHENMFWYRQDPGLGLRLIYFSYDVKMKEKGDIPEGYSVSREKKERFSLILESASTNQTSMYLCASRLQETEAFFGQGTRLTVV.

The V and J genes are TRBV6-5 and TRBJ1-1; maybe TRBD1 (6 bases). The CDR3 sequence is 16 residues long. Germline V gene lookup returns CDR1 MNHEY and CDR2 SVGAGI. The V end lost 2 bases, the J end lost 2 bases, and 15 bases lay between the germline ends. CDR3 residues: CASSYSHTRGNTEAFF. CDR3 in DNA: TGTGCCAGCAGTTACAGTCATACCAGGGGAAACACTGAAGCTTTCTTT.

The chain combines TRBV30 with TRBJ2-3; 11 bases align to TRBD2. The germline V gene encodes CDR1 GTSNPN and CDR2 SVGIG (reference sequence). The length of the CDR3 is 16 residues. J lost 1 base, V lost 2 bases, and 5 bases had no gene match. CDR3 sequence reads: CAWSTLSGGGTDTQYF. The CDR3 region has the DNA TGTGCCTGGAGTACCCTTAGCGGGGGGGGCACAGATACGCAGTATTTT. Filled out from reference TRBV30 and TRBJ2-3, the complete variable domain reads SQTIHQWPATLVQPVGSPLSLECTVEGTSNPNLYWYRQAAGRGLQLLFYSVGIGQISSEVPQNLSASRPQDRQFILSSKKLLLSDSGFYLCAWSTLSGGGTDTQYFGPGTRLTVL.

The genes are TRBV7-2 and TRBJ1-1; a weak D match, TRBD1 (6 bases). V dropped 1 base and J dropped 5 bases, with 14 bases sitting between them. Germline V lookup: CDR1 SGHTA, CDR2 FQGNSA. The CDR3 consists of 15 residues. CDR3 sequence reads: CASSLVGGHATEAFF. In DNA, the CDR3 is TGTGCCAGCAGCTTAGTGGGGGGGCACGCGACTGAAGCTTTCTTT.

The gene calls are TRBV12-5 and TRBJ1-1; a possible D gene is TRBD1 (6 bases). The CDR3 spans 18 residues. Trimming took off 0 bases at V and 0 bases at J, with 17 bases between the two ends. Germline values: CDR1 LGHNT, CDR2 FRNRAP. The CDR3 DNA is TGTGCTAGTGGTTTGGTACAGAAGGGGGGGTACGTGAACACTGAAGCTTTCTTT. Residues: CASGLVQKGGYVNTEAFF.

The J gene is TRBJ1-4, the V gene TRBV2, with unresolved D. The V gene's germline CDR1 is SNHLY and CDR2 FYNNEI. V was clipped by 8 bases and J by 8 bases, with 12 bases between them. The CDR3 is 12 residues long. CDR3 in DNA: TGTGCCAGCCGGGAAGGGAGGGAAAAACTGTTTTTT. Amino acid sequence: CASREGREKLFF.

The CDR3 reads CASSLIIDNTEAFF. In DNA, the CDR3 is TGTGCCAGCAGCTTGATAATAGATAACACTGAAGCTTTCTTT. V is TRBV7-2 and J is TRBJ1-1; D is ambiguous. Germline V gene lookup returns CDR1 SGHTA and CDR2 FQGNSA. V was cut by 3 bases and J by 2 bases, with 10 bases left in between. This CDR3 has 14 residues.

The genes are TRBV11-1 and TRBJ1-6; 8 positions agree with TRBD1. Germline V gives CDR1 SGHAT, CDR2 FQDESV (reference sequence). The CDR3 length is 14 residues. V was clipped by 2 bases and J by 7 bases; unmatched bases: 1. The CDR3 DNA follows: TGTGCCAGCAGCTTAACAGGGGGGAATTCACCCCTCCACTTT. It translates to CASSLTGGNSPLHF.

The rearrangement links TRBV11-2 to TRBJ1-3; 11 bases are shared with TRBD1. V shed 5 bases, J shed 7 bases, and the junction held 7 bases outside the gene matches. Germline assignment: CDR1 SGHAT and CDR2 FQNNGV. The length of the CDR3 is 15 residues. The CDR3 loop is CASSLGTGGVNTIYF. CDR3 nucleotides: TGTGCCAGCAGCCTCGGGACAGGGGGTGTGAACACCATATATTTT. Filled out from reference TRBV11-2 and TRBJ1-3, the complete variable domain reads EAGVAQSPRYKIIEKRQSVAFWCNPISGHATLYWYQQILGQGPKLLIQFQNNGVVDDSQLPKDRFSAERLKGVDSTLKIQPAKLEDSAVYLCASSLGTGGVNTIYFGEGSWLTVV.

A single count supports this clone. This chain uses TRBV6-6 with TRBJ2-2; 7 bases fit TRBD1. This CDR3 is 14 amino acids long. The V and J ends lost 5 bases and 4 bases, in that order; junction bases with no gene match: 4. Looked up from germline, CDR1 is MNHNY and CDR2 is SVGAGI (reference sequence). CDR3 residues: CASSGTVITGELFF. The CDR3, as DNA: TGTGCCAGCAGTGGGACAGTGATCACCGGGGAGCTGTTTTTT.

The V gene is TRBV4-3, the J gene TRBJ1-1; a possible D gene is TRBD1 (6 bases). V was pared by 0 bases and J by 3 bases, with 8 bases between. The CDR3 has 14 residues. Germline V gene lookup returns CDR1 LGHNA and CDR2 YSLEER. The CDR3 DNA reads as TGCGCCAGCAGCCAAGATTCAGGGGACACTGAAGCTTTCTTT. Amino acids: CASSQDSGDTEAFF.

V gene TRBV7-9 combines with J gene TRBJ1-4; the match to TRBD1 covers 7 bases. With V trimmed by 5 bases and J by 1 base, 13 bases remained unmatched. Germline CDR1 reads SEHNR; CDR2 reads FQNEAQ (reference sequence). The CDR3 is 18 residues long. The CDR3 region is CASSLRRDSSETNEKLFF. The DNA of the CDR3 is TGTGCCAGCAGCCTGAGAAGGGACAGCAGCGAAACTAATGAAAAACTGTTTTTT. The variable domain in full, with the rest retrieved from reference TRBV7-9 and TRBJ1-4, is DTGVSQNPRHKITKRGQNVTFRCDPISEHNRLYWYRQTLGQGPEFLTYFQNEAQLEKSRLLSDRFSAERPKGSFSTLEIQRTEQGDSAMYLCASSLRRDSSETNEKLFFGSGTQLSVL.